These 24 T cell receptor beta chains were all obtained from the same sample, sequenced in a study of cytomegalovirus exposure and HLA in healthy donors. The PCR ran on 60 Vbeta and 13 Jbeta primers. The assay was immunoSEQ multiplex PCR, and TCRdb's table has in-frame clones only and misses some. Here the sample spans 110,000 or so clones, roughly 80% being singletons. Sequencing was done on a sample of PBMCs. These receptors all stem from a man aged 30 to 39 in good health and CMV-seropositive.

The chain couples TRBV5-8 to TRBJ1-5; TRBD1 matches at 9 bases. The J segment lost 6 bases and the V segment lost 4 bases, leaving 11 bases of the junction unmatched. This CDR3 has 16 amino acids. The germline V gene has CDR1 SGHTS and CDR2 YDEGEE. The CDR3 coding sequence is TGTGCCAGCAGCGGGGACAGGGTGCTAAGGGTTCAGCCCCAGCATTTT. It yields the protein CASSGDRVLRVQPQHF.

This chain joins TRBV30 and TRBJ2-7; 8 positions match TRBD1. The CDR3 extends over 15 amino acids. Germline values: CDR1 GTSNPN, CDR2 SVGIG (reference sequence). V lost 2 bases to trimming and J lost 2 bases; unmatched junction nucleotides: 8. The CDR3 region is CAWSTSGTGAYEQYF. Written as DNA, the CDR3 is TGTGCCTGGAGTACTTCCGGGACAGGTGCCTACGAGCAGTACTTC.

V usage is TRBV27 and J usage is TRBJ2-3; 7 bases line up with TRBD1. There are 12 residues in the CDR3. With 6 bases clipped from V and 11 bases from J, the junction kept 8 bases outside the gene matches. The germline V gene encodes CDR1 MNHEY and CDR2 SMNVEV (reference sequence). The CDR3 bases are TGTGCCAGCAGACGACAGGGCCCCGAGCAGTATTTT. It encodes CASRRQGPEQYF.

This chain connects TRBV7-2 to TRBJ2-7, with a possible D match to TRBD1 (6 bases). The CDR3 is made up of 13 amino acids. V was trimmed by 8 bases and J by 0 bases, leaving 11 bases between them. The germline V gene has CDR1 SGHTA and CDR2 FQGNSA. The CDR3 DNA sequence: TGTGCCAGCTCGACAGGTTCCTCCTACGAGCAGTACTTC. Translation gives CASSTGSSYEQYF.

The V and J genes are TRBV16 and TRBJ1-2, with 7 positions matching TRBD1. The CDR3 runs 15 residues. The germline V gene has CDR1 KGHSY and CDR2 FQNENV. Germline trimming cut 4 bases from V and 0 bases from J; bases unmatched to any gene: 5. CDR3 sequence: CASSRPGQTNYGYTF. The CDR3 DNA reads as TGTGCCAGCAGCCGGCCGGGACAGACTAACTATGGCTACACCTTC.

The chain has TRBV20-1 and TRBJ1-1; no definite D call. V gave up 6 bases and J gave up 8 bases, with 13 bases separating them. Per the germline V gene, CDR1 is DFQATT and CDR2 is SNEGSKA (reference sequence). This CDR3 comprises 11 residues. CDR3 bases: TGCAGTGCCGGGAGGCTAAAGGAAGCTTTCTTT. Residues: CSAGRLKEAFF.

A word on this clone: The sample carries other DNA sequences with the same CDR3. The V gene is TRBV5-1, the J gene TRBJ1-4; 10 positions match TRBD1. V was clipped by 0 bases and J by 6 bases; unmatched bases: 2. The CDR3 covers 15 residues. From germline, CDR1 is SGHRS and CDR2 YFSETQ. CDR3 nucleotide sequence: TGCGCCAGCAGCTTGGGCGGGACAGGGGATGAAAAACTGTTTTTT. Its translation is CASSLGGTGDEKLFF.

This clone was counted only a few times. The V and J genes are TRBV10-1 and TRBJ2-5; no definite D call. The germline CDR1 and CDR2 sequences are WNHNN and SYGVQD (reference sequence). Trimming took off 3 bases at V and 1 base at J, with 12 bases between the two ends. The CDR3 spans 15 residues. The CDR3, as DNA: TGCGCCAGCAGTGATAGCTACTTGGGCCAAGAGACCCAGTACTTC. Encoded protein: CASSDSYLGQETQYF.

V gene TRBV6-6 combines with J gene TRBJ2-7; 9 bases match TRBD2. V dropped 6 bases and J dropped 3; count of bases not matched to a gene: 9. From germline, CDR1 is MNHNY and CDR2 SVGAGI (reference sequence). CDR3 length equals 15 residues. The CDR3 nucleotides are TGTGCCAGCAGCCCGGGACTAGCAGCGGGCTACGAGCAGTACTTC. Amino acids: CASSPGLAAGYEQYF.

The V call is TRBV15, the J call TRBJ1-4; D remains ambiguous. There are 15 residues in the CDR3. The ends were cut back, 4 bases at V and 4 bases at J, with 13 bases in the middle. Germline CDR1 and CDR2: LNHNV and YYDKDF (reference sequence). CDR3 protein: CATSTDRENNEKLFF. In DNA form, the CDR3 reads TGTGCCACCAGCACTGACCGGGAAAATAATGAAAAACTGTTTTTT.

In DNA form, the CDR3 reads TGTGCCAGCAGTTTGAGGCTCGGGACTCCCTACGAGCAGTACTTC. This encodes CASSLRLGTPYEQYF. The V gene is TRBV28, the J gene TRBJ2-7, with a weak D call TRBD2 (6 bases). The germline V and J ends were trimmed by 3 bases and 2 bases, with 14 bases remaining between them. The germline CDR1 and CDR2 sequences are MDHEN and SYDVKM. The CDR3 runs 15 residues.

The chain carries TRBV29-1 and TRBJ1-5; D is uncertain. Germline CDR1 is SQVTM and CDR2 is ANQGSEA. V gave up 4 bases and J gave up 2 bases, with 15 bases separating them. The CDR3 covers 15 residues. CDR3 nucleotides: TGCAGCGTTGTGCCCGGGAACGTAGGCAATCAGCCCCAGCATTTT. Encoded protein: CSVVPGNVGNQPQHF.

The rearrangement joins TRBV28 to TRBJ1-6; the match to TRBD1 covers 9 bases. V lost 6 bases and J lost 9; bases outside the gene matches: 9. The germline gives CDR1 MDHEN, CDR2 SYDVKM. The CDR3 is 15 amino acids. Here the CDR3 DNA reads TGTGCCAGCAGGGACCAACAGGGGGCAGGTTCACCCCTCCACTTT. It yields the protein CASRDQQGAGSPLHF.

The chain employs TRBV4-1 and TRBJ2-1; 11 positions match TRBD2. After removal of 1 base from V and 8 bases from J, the junction contained 4 bases not matched to a gene. The CDR3 totals 15 residues. Germline assignment: CDR1 MGHRA and CDR2 YSYEKL. CDR3 sequence (DNA): TGCGCCAGCAGCCAAGGACTAGCGGGGCAGGATGAGCAGTTCTTC. The encoded protein is CASSQGLAGQDEQFF.

The chain links TRBV19 to TRBJ2-2, with D unclear. Germline V lookup: CDR1 LNHDA, CDR2 SQIVND (reference sequence). V was clipped by 9 bases and J by 0 bases, with 14 bases between them. This CDR3 has 15 amino acids. As DNA, the CDR3 is TGTGCCAGCAGAGTCTCCAGGCCGAACACCGGGGAGCTGTTTTTT. Encoded protein: CASRVSRPNTGELFF.

The chain links TRBV6-5 to TRBJ2-2; 11 bases are a match to TRBD1. In germline, CDR1 is MNHEY, CDR2 SVGAGI. The length of the CDR3 is 15 residues. V lost 7 bases, J lost 5 bases, and 6 bases stayed unmatched. CDR3 in DNA: TGTGCCAGCAAGACGGACAGGGGGCGGACCGGGGAGCTGTTTTTT. Translation: CASKTDRGRTGELFF.

This clone occurred a few times. The chain's CDR3 is CASSLMSSPLPYEQYF. The DNA of the CDR3 is TGTGCCAGCAGCTTAATGTCTAGCCCCCTTCCCTACGAGCAGTACTTC. This sequence joins TRBV7-8 and TRBJ2-7, with D possibly being TRBD2 (5 bases). The germline V and J ends were trimmed by 2 bases and 2 bases, with 16 bases remaining between them. Germline-derived CDR1 and CDR2 are SGHVS and FQNEAQ. This CDR3 is 16 amino acids long. The entire variable domain, with the rest obtained from reference TRBV7-8 and TRBJ2-7, is as follows: GAGVSQSPRYKVAKRGQDVALRCDPISGHVSLFWYQQALGQGPEFLTYFQNEAQLDKSGLPSDRFFAERPEGSVSTLKIQRTQQEDSAVYLCASSLMSSPLPYEQYFGPGTRLTVT.

V and J are TRBV7-2 and TRBJ2-5, with TRBD2 as a possible D gene (6 bases). Trimming pared 4 bases from V and 2 bases from J, leaving 11 bases between. Looked up from germline, CDR1 is SGHTA and CDR2 is FQGNSA. The CDR3 runs to 14 residues. The CDR3 sequence: CASSYNRGQETQYF. CDR3 nucleotides: TGTGCCAGCAGCTATAACCGGGGGCAAGAGACCCAGTACTTC.

The rearrangement joins TRBV5-4 to TRBJ2-5; tentative D call: TRBD2 (5 bases). Germline V gives CDR1 SGHNT, CDR2 YYREEE (reference sequence). V lost 0 bases to trimming and J lost 4 bases, with 10 bases between them. The CDR3 loop spans 14 amino acids. CDR3 DNA sequence: TGTGCCAGCAGCTTGGCCGGGGATAGAGAGACCCAGTACTTC. As protein: CASSLAGDRETQYF.

The CDR3 coding sequence is TGTGCCAGCAGTGGGGACAGGGTCACTGAAGCTTTCTTT. Its protein is CASSGDRVTEAFF. The chain uses TRBV6-1 and TRBJ1-1, with 9 bases fitting TRBD1. This CDR3 is 13 amino acids long. Trimming at V came to 4 bases and at J to 4 bases, leaving 1 base not matched to a gene. The germline V gene has CDR1 MNHNS and CDR2 SASEGT.

This clone was observed a few times. V is TRBV5-5 and J is TRBJ1-5; 7 bases are shared with TRBD1. The ends lost 4 bases at V and 1 base at J; junction bases unmatched: 8. This CDR3 spans 16 amino acids. Germline V CDR1 and CDR2: SGHKS, YYEKEE (reference sequence). The CDR3 sequence is CASSNRPGQSNQPQHF. The DNA of the CDR3 is TGTGCCAGCAGCAATCGACCGGGACAGAGCAATCAGCCCCAGCATTTT.

The rearrangement uses TRBV19 and TRBJ1-5, with D uncertain. Trimming stripped 1 base from V and 5 bases from J, with 15 bases between. The CDR3 has 16 amino acids. Per the germline V gene, CDR1 is LNHDA and CDR2 is SQIVND (reference sequence). CDR3 sequence: CASSIVGGRPYQPQHF. CDR3 DNA sequence: TGTGCCAGTAGTATAGTAGGCGGGCGCCCCTATCAGCCCCAGCATTTT.

This clone was observed a few times. The chain uses TRBV4-2 and TRBJ2-1; the D gene is possibly TRBD1 (6 bases). The ends were cut back, 6 bases at V and 5 bases at J, with 11 bases in the middle. CDR3 length equals 13 residues. CDR1 LGHNA and CDR2 YNFKEQ come from the germline V gene. CDR3 loop: CASRDSLDNEQFF. The CDR3 bases are TGTGCCAGCAGGGACAGCCTAGACAATGAGCAGTTCTTC.

This clone appeared once. Within the sample, other DNA sequences also encode this same CDR3. The rearrangement uses TRBV2 and TRBJ1-5; D gene ambiguous. The CDR3 consists of 14 residues. CDR1 is SNHLY and CDR2 is FYNNEI in the germline V gene. V was trimmed by 4 bases and J by 2 bases, leaving 9 bases between them. CDR3 nucleotide sequence: TGTGCCAGCAGTGGGACCGGGGGCAATCAGCCCCAGCATTTT. As protein: CASSGTGGNQPQHF. The full variable domain, with the rest looked up from reference TRBV2 and TRBJ1-5, is EPEVTQTPSHQVTQMGQEVILRCVPISNHLYFYWYRQILGQKVEFLVSFYNNEISEKSEIFDDQFSVERPDGSNFTLKIRSTKLEDSAMYFCASSGTGGNQPQHFGDGTRLSIL.